This T cell receptor beta chain was retrieved from a study of shared clonotypes between healthy human individuals. Study-wide results and caveats: Across subsets, estimated richness was generally greater for naive than for memory populations.

As concerns this clone: Its matching antigen is unknown.

Assay: immunoSEQ multiplex PCR; the TCRdb copy retains only in-frame clones and omits some. The sample yields roughly 200,000 clones, approximately 61% seen once. The CDR3 runs to 16 residues. With 2 bases clipped from V and 8 bases from J, the junction kept 12 bases outside the gene matches. Germline CDR1 is SGHTA and CDR2 is FQGNSA. Input material: memory CD4+ T cells sorted from blood. The subset was: CD45RA-negative fraction. The receptor was isolated from a man aged 25 to 40 in good health. The V and J genes are TRBV7-2 and TRBJ2-1; the match to TRBD2 covers 7 bases. CDR3 residues: CASSLIAGAISDEQFF. The CDR3 nucleotides are TGTGCCAGCAGCTTAATTGCGGGAGCTATTTCTGATGAGCAGTTCTTC.